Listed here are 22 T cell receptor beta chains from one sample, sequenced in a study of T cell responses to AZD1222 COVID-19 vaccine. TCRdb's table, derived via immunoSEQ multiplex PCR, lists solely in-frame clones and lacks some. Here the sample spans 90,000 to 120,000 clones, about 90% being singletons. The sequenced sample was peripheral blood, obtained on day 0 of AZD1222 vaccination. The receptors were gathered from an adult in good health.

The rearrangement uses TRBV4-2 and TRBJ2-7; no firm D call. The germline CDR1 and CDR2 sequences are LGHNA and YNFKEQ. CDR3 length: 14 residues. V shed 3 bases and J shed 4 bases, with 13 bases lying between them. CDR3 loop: CASSQAWVGYEQYF. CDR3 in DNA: TGTGCCAGCAGCCAGGCTTGGGTAGGATACGAGCAGTACTTC.

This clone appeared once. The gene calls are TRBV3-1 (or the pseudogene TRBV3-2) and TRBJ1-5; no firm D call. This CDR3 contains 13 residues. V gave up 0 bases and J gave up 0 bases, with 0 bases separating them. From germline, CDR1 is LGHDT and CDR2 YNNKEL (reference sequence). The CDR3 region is CASSQDSNQPQHF. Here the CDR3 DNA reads TGTGCCAGCAGCCAAGATAGCAATCAGCCCCAGCATTTT.

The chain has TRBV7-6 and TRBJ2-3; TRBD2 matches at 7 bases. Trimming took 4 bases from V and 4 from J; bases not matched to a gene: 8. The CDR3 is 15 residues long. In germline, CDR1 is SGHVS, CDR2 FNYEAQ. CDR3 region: CASSSIGGTPDTQYF. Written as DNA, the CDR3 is TGTGCCAGCAGCTCCATCGGGGGGACCCCAGATACGCAGTATTTT.

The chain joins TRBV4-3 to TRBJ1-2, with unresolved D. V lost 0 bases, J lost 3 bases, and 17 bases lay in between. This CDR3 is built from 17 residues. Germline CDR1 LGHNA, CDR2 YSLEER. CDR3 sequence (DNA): TGCGCCAGCAGCCAAGATTGGGTGGAAGGGTACGACTATGGCTACACCTTC. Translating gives CASSQDWVEGYDYGYTF.

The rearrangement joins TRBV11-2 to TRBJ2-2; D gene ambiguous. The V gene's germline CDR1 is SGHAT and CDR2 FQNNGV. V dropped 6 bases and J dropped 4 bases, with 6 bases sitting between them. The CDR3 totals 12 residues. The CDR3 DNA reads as TGTGCCAGCAGAGCCGGCACCGGGGAGCTGTTTTTT. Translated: CASRAGTGELFF.

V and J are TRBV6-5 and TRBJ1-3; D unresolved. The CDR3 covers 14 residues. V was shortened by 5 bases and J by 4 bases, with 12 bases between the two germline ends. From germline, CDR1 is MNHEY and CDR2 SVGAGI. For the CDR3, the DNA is TGTGCCAGCAGTCCGGACGGAGTCGGAAACACCATATATTTT. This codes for CASSPDGVGNTIYF.

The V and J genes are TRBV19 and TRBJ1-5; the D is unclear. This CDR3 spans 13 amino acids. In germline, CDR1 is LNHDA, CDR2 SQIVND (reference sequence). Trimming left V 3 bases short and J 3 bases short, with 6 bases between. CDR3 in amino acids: CASSIIDNQPQHF. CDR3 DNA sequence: TGTGCCAGTAGTATCATAGACAATCAGCCCCAGCATTTT.

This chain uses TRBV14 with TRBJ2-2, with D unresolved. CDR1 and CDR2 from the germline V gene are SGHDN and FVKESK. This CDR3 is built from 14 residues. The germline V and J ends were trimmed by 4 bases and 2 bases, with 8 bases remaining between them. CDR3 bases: TGTGCCAGCAGCCCCGACATTAACACCGGGGAGCTGTTTTTT. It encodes CASSPDINTGELFF.

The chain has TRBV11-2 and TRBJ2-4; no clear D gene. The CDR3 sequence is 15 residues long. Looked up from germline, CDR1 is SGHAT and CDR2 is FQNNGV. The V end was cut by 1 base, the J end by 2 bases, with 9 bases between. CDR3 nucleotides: TGTGCCAGCAGCTTAGTAGCACAGCCCAAAAACATTCAGTACTTC. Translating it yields CASSLVAQPKNIQYF.

DNA of the CDR3: TGTGCCAGCAGTGACCACTACGAGCAGTACTTC. This sequence encodes CASSDHYEQYF. The rearrangement links TRBV28 to TRBJ2-7, with D hard to call. The germline gives CDR1 MDHEN, CDR2 SYDVKM. Trimming removed 5 bases from V and 3 bases from J, with 5 bases in between. The CDR3 extends over 11 amino acids.

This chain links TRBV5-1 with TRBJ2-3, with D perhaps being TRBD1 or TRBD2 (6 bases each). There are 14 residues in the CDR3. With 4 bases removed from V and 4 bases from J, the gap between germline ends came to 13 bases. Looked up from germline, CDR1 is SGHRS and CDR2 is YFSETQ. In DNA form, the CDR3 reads TGCGCCAGCAGCCCCGGGGGCATTGCAGATACGCAGTATTTT. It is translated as CASSPGGIADTQYF.

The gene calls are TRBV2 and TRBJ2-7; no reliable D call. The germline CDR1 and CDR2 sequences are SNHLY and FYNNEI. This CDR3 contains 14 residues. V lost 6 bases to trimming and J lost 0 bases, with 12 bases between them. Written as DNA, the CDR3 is TGTGCCAGCAGACTCGGCAGTCCCTCCTACGAGCAGTACTTC. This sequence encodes CASRLGSPSYEQYF.

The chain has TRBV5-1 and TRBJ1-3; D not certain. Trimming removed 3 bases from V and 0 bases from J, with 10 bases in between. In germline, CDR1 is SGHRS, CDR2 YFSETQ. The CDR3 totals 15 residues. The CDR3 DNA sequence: TGCGCCAGCAGCTGGACCACGGGCTCTGGAAACACCATATATTTT. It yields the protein CASSWTTGSGNTIYF.

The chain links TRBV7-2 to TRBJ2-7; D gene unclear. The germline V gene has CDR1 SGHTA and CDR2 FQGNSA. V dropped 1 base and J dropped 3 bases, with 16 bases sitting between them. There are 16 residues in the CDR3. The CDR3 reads CASSLDLGSGFYEQYF. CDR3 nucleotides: TGTGCCAGCAGCTTAGATCTAGGGTCAGGTTTCTACGAGCAGTACTTC.

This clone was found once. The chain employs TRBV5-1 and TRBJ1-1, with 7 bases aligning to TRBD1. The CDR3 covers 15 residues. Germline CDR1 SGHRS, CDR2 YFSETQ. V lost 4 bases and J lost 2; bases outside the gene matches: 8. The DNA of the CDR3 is TGCGCCAGCAGCCCGGGGGGACAGACTAACACTGAAGCTTTCTTT. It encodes CASSPGGQTNTEAFF.

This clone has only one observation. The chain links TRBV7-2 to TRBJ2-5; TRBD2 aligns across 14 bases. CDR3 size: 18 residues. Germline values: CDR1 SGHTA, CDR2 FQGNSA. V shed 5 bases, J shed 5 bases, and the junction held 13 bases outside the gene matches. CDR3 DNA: TGTGCCAGCAGCGCCGGACTAGCGGGGGGCCAACACGGCGAGACCCAGTACTTC. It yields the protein CASSAGLAGGQHGETQYF. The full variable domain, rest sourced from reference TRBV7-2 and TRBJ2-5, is GAGVSQSPSNKVTEKGKDVELRCDPISGHTALYWYRQSLGQGLEFLIYFQGNSAPDKSGLPSDRFSAERTGGSVSTLTIQRTQQEDSAVYLCASSAGLAGGQHGETQYFGPGTRLLVL.

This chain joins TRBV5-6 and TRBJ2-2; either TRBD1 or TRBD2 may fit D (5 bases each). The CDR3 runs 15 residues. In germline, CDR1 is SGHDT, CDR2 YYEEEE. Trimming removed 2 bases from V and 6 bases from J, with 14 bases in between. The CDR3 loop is CASSFGAWVAGELFF. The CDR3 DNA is TGTGCCAGCAGCTTCGGGGCTTGGGTTGCCGGGGAGCTGTTTTTT.

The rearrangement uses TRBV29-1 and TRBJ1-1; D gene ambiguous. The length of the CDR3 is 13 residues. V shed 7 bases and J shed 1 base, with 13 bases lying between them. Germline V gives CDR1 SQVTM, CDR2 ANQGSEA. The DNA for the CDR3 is TGCAGCGCCCAACCGACCAAGAACACTGAAGCTTTCTTT. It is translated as CSAQPTKNTEAFF.

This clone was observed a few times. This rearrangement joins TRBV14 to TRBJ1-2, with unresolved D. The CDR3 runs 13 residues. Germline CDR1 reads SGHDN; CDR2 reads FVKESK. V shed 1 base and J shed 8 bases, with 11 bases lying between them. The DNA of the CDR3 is TGTGCCAGCAGCCAAGTGGGATTCTTGGGCTACACCTTC. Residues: CASSQVGFLGYTF.

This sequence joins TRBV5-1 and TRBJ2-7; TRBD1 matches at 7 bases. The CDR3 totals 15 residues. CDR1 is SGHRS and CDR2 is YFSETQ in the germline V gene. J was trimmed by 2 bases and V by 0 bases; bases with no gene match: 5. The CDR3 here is CASSLGGTDTYEQYF. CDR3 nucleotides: TGCGCCAGCAGCTTGGGGGGGACAGACACCTACGAGCAGTACTTC.

The CDR3 coding sequence is TGTGCCAGCAGCCCGGGCCTTCTAGCTAACTATGGCTACACCTTC. Residues: CASSPGLLANYGYTF. The chain combines TRBV7-2 with TRBJ1-2; D is unclear. Trimming removed 5 bases at V and 0 bases at J, with 13 bases between. The CDR3 has 15 amino acids. The germline gives CDR1 SGHTA, CDR2 FQGNSA.

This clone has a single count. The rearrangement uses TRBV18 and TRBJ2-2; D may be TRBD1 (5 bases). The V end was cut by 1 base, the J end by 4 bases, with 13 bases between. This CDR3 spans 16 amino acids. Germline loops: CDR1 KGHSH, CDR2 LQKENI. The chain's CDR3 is CASSPRGRATTGELFF. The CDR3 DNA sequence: TGTGCCAGCTCACCACGCGGCAGGGCCACCACCGGGGAGCTGTTTTTT.